This T cell receptor (beta chain) was observed in a study of T cell repertoires and HLA-DP antigens. Study as a whole: Donors were two male and one female, aged 18-to-29 to 60-to-69. DNA input averaged roughly 230 ng in sorted CD137+CD4+ and roughly 1,100 ng in pre-culture CD4+.

Germline CDR1 KGHSH, CDR2 LQKENI. The germline V and J ends were trimmed by 0 bases and 0 bases, with 18 bases remaining between them. The CDR3 covers 18 residues. Primers targeted 54 TRBV and 13 TRBJ segments. Each pre-culture CD4+ sample aimed for a few hundred thousand T cell genomes at deep resolution. Generated by immunoSEQ multiplex PCR, the TCRdb table keeps only in-frame clones and is missing some. This sample yields around 90,000 clones, of which around nine tenths are seen a single time; about 1.5% belongs to the top ten. With respect to this clone: Its antigen is currently unknown.

This clonotype was sampled from a man between 45 and 60 years old in good health and CMV-seronegative. The chain carries TRBV18 and TRBJ2-7; possibly TRBD1 for D (5 bases). Material for sequencing was CD4+ T cells from PBMCs. This CDR3 reads CASSPPNRFLSSSYEQYF. The CDR3 coding sequence is TGTGCCAGCTCACCACCGAACAGGTTCCTCTCTAGCTCCTACGAGCAGTACTTC.